These T cell receptor beta chains were read from a single sample in a study of technical replicates of blood from a few donors. TCRdb keeps only in-frame clones here, not all; method: immunoSEQ multiplex PCR. The sample records around 80,000 clones, roughly 98% being singletons. The sample consisted of T cells isolated from PBMCs. Receptor source: a human donor in good health. Each CDR3 is given with its conserved first and last residue. A D gene is named only where the DNA matches it firmly. The size field is filled for only some rows; it gives once, few, many or a size class.

V	J	size	D	DNA	CDR3
TRBV6-1	TRBJ2-5	-	TRBD1	TGTGCCAGCAGTGCCGGGACAGGAAAAGAGACCCAGTACTTC	CASSAGTGKETQYF
TRBV6-1	TRBJ1-2	-	TRBD1	TGTGCCAGCAGTGAAAGCTCGACAGGGAACTATGGCTACACCTTC	CASSESSTGNYGYTF
TRBV2	TRBJ2-2	-	TRBD2	TGTGCCAGCAGTGTGTCTAGCGGGAGGGCCGTGCGGGAGCTGTTTTTT	CASSVSSGRAVRELFF
TRBV2	TRBJ1-2	-	-	TGTGCCAGCAAATGGACAGACAGTTCTAACTATGGCTACACCTTC	CASKWTDSSNYGYTF
TRBV10-3	TRBJ1-1	-	-	TGTGCCATCAGTGTGGGAGGAGAATCAACTGAAGCTTTCTTT	CAISVGGESTEAFF
TRBV15	TRBJ2-5	-	-	TGTGCCACCAGCACGACTGGGGGCGGGGGAGAGACCCAGTACTTC	CATSTTGGGGETQYF
TRBV9	TRBJ2-1	-	TRBD2	TGTGCCAGCAGCGTAGAAGGAGGAGCGGGAGGGGTTACGGACAATGAGCAGTTCTTC	CASSVEGGAGGVTDNEQFF
TRBV11-3	TRBJ2-7	once	TRBD1	TGTGCCAGCAGCTTACCGGGACAGGGAAGCGAGCAGTACTTC	CASSLPGQGSEQYF
TRBV10-3	TRBJ2-7	-	-	TGTGCCACCTTGGGGGGGGCGATTGGCTACGAGCAGTACTTC	CATLGGAIGYEQYF
TRBV10-3	TRBJ1-2	-	TRBD1	TGTGCCATCACGGGACAGGGGGCCGATGGCTACACCTTC	CAITGQGADGYTF
TRBV7-9	TRBJ1-2	-	TRBD1	TGTGCCAGCAGGCGTATGCTAAGGGGACTCCGGGACAGTAATTATGGCTACACCTTC	CASRRMLRGLRDSNYGYTF
TRBV28	TRBJ2-7	-	-	TGTGCCAGCAGCTGGACAGTCTCCTACGAGCAGTACTTC	CASSWTVSYEQYF
TRBV7-2	TRBJ2-7	-	TRBD1	TGTGCCAGCAGCTCCCTCGGGACAGGGATCTACGAGCAGTACTTC	CASSSLGTGIYEQYF
TRBV27	TRBJ2-7	-	TRBD2	TGTGCCAGCAGTGACTTCCCGACTAGCGGCAAGCAGTACTTC	CASSDFPTSGKQYF
TRBV28	TRBJ2-6	-	-	TGTGCCAGCAGTTTGTCGGTTTTCGGTGGGAGTGGGGCCAACGTCCTGACTTTC	CASSLSVFGGSGANVLTF
TRBV30	TRBJ2-7	-	-	TGTGCCTGGAGTGACCGACTGACCCCCTACGAGCAGTACTTC	CAWSDRLTPYEQYF
TRBV13	TRBJ1-2	-	TRBD1	TGTGCCAGCAGCCGAGGGGACAGGGGAAGCTATGGCTACACCTTC	CASSRGDRGSYGYTF
TRBV5-6	TRBJ1-5	-	-	TGTGCCAGCAGTATTCGGACAGTAATGCAGCCCCAGCATTTT	CASSIRTVMQPQHF
TRBV11-1	TRBJ1-2	-	-	TGTGCCAGCAGCAACGGAGCCCTCTATGGCTACACCTTC	CASSNGALYGYTF
TRBV7-9	TRBJ2-1	-	TRBD2	TGTGCCAGCAGCCTCCTAGCTAGCGGTGCTTACAATGAGCAGTTCTTC	CASSLLASGAYNEQFF
TRBV7-9	TRBJ2-7	-	TRBD1	TGTGCCAGCAGCGCCCTCAACTCACAGGGGGGCAATCCTCTCGAGCAGTACTTC	CASSALNSQGGNPLEQYF
TRBV7-9	TRBJ1-5	-	TRBD1	TGTGCCAGCAGCTTAGTTGGGACAGGGGAGCGCAATCAGCCCCAGCATTTT	CASSLVGTGERNQPQHF
TRBV6-5	TRBJ2-5	-	TRBD2	TGTGCCAGCACTCCGACTAGCGGGAGAGAGACCCAGTACTTC	CASTPTSGRETQYF
TRBV9	TRBJ1-2	-	TRBD1	TGTGCCAGCAGCCCCGGAGCGACAGGGGACTACTATGGCTACACCTTC	CASSPGATGDYYGYTF
TRBV9	TRBJ2-5	-	-	TGTGCCAGCAGCGAAACTCCAGCCTACAGGGAGACCCAGTACTTC	CASSETPAYRETQYF
TRBV7-9	TRBJ2-7	-	TRBD2	TGTGCCTCCGGGAGGGGTTACGAGCAGTACTTC	CASGRGYEQYF
TRBV28	TRBJ1-5	-	TRBD1	TGTGCCAGCACCCGGACAGGGAATCAGCCCCAGCATTTT	CASTRTGNQPQHF